This T cell receptor (beta chain) was sequenced during a study of OX40 agonist ivuxolimab in advanced cancers. Across the whole study: The study treated patients with ivuxolimab, an agonistic anti-OX40 (CD134) antibody.

About this clone: Its antigen is unknown.

Blood specimens came from baseline, cycle 4 day 1, and cycle 7 day 1. Study findings and constraints: What antigens the expanded peripheral T cells recognized was never established.

The assay was immunoSEQ multiplex PCR, and TCRdb's table has in-frame clones only and misses some. The sample consists of over 70,000 clones, more than 80% of them appearing once. The material was CD4+ or CD8+ T cells sorted from blood, obtained in a trial of the OX40 agonist ivuxolimab. The receptor was isolated from an adult with an advanced solid tumor such as melanoma, head and neck, liver or kidney cancer.

This CDR3 reads CASSVGGTGIAYGYTF. In nucleotides, the CDR3 is TGTGCCAGCAGCGTAGGAGGGACAGGGATTGCCTATGGCTACACCTTC. The gene calls are TRBV9 and TRBJ1-2; TRBD1 matches at 9 bases. Looked up from germline, CDR1 is SGDLS and CDR2 is YYNGEE. The CDR3 runs to 16 residues. V was clipped by 0 bases and J by 4 bases; unmatched bases: 7.